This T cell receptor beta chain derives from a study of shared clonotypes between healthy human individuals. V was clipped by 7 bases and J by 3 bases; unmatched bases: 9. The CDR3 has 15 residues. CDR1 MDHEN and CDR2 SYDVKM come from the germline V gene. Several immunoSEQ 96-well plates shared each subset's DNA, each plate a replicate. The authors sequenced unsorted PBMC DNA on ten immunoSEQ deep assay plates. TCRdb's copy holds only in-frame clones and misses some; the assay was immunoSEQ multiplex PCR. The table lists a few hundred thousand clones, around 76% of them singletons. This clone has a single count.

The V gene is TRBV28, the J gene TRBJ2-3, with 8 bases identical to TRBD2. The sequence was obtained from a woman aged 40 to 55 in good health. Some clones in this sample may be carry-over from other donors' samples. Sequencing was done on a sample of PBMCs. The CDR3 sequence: CASTTSGSSTDTQYF. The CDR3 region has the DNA TGTGCCAGCACCACCAGCGGGAGTAGTACAGATACGCAGTATTTT.